A selection of T cell receptor beta chains follows, all from one sample in a study of blood T cell repertoires in COVID-19. Profiling relied on immunoSEQ multiplex PCR, and the TCRdb table lists in-frame clones only, not all of them. The repertoire consists of 150,000 to 200,000 clones, with approximately 90% occurring once and the leading ten covering around 4.8%. Material: peripheral blood. The receptors come from a human donor in a cohort sampled during active COVID-19. Both conserved end residues are trimmed from each CDR3. Fields, in order: CDR3 protein, J gene, V gene, clone size. Some rows mark clone size as missing; the rest say once, few, many or name a class of expanded clone.

ASNQQGAGQPQH TRBJ1-5 TRBV2 -
ASSPAGTGFNEQY TRBJ2-7 TRBV18 -
ASRVLASGYYNEQF TRBJ2-1 TRBV7-9 -
ASSDPFGQGNQPQH TRBJ1-5 TRBV6-6 -
ASSWTGNTEAF TRBJ1-1 TRBV6-2/TRBV6-3 -
ASRGGDRESYEQY TRBJ2-7 TRBV10-1 -
SVIQGSANTIY TRBJ1-3 TRBV29-1 -
ASSLGSAQPYEQY TRBJ2-7 TRBV7-2 -
ASSGGRDQETQY TRBJ2-5 TRBV19 once
ASSGNSNYGYT TRBJ1-2 TRBV28 -
ASSSLSQPQH TRBJ1-5 TRBV6-2/TRBV6-3 -
ASSYSLTGGFYEQF TRBJ2-1 TRBV7-8 once
ASSDRGIGNQPQH TRBJ1-5 TRBV6-1 -
ASSSAGLETQY TRBJ2-5 TRBV7-9 few
ASSPNRGDIQY TRBJ2-4 TRBV7-8 -
ASSQGNLADYNEQF TRBJ2-1 TRBV4-3 few
ASSQGDSGITGELF TRBJ2-2 TRBV4-3 -
ASSIFLLYEQY TRBJ2-7 TRBV19 -
ASSSGQGVWEQY TRBJ2-7 TRBV7-2 -
ATAGGGDTQY TRBJ2-3 TRBV24-1 -
ASSYATGPGLLEQY TRBJ2-7 TRBV6-5 -
ASTRTGQETQY TRBJ2-5 TRBV19 -
ASSYTGYHEQF TRBJ2-1 TRBV6-2/TRBV6-3 -
ASSQLAGDTNEQF TRBJ2-1 TRBV2 -
ASSLGAGGFETQY TRBJ2-5 TRBV27 -
ASNLLAGSTDTQY TRBJ2-3 TRBV19 -
ASSGQIHVSSNQPQH TRBJ1-5 TRBV6-1 -
ASSPGRSGNTIY TRBJ1-3 TRBV18 -
ASSAQGALGEKLF TRBJ1-4 TRBV5-1 -
ASSLGTYEQY TRBJ2-7 TRBV5-6 -
AIRRTGVTEAF TRBJ1-1 TRBV10-3 -
ASSSGGAGDTQY TRBJ2-3 TRBV7-2 -
ASSYRADRNYGYT TRBJ1-2 TRBV6-5 -
ASSSSLADTQY TRBJ2-3 TRBV7-2 once
ASSSLGHTTNEKLF TRBJ1-4 TRBV28 once
ASSQITWRGGNTEAF TRBJ1-1 TRBV14 -
ASSAQGEHSYNEQF TRBJ2-1 TRBV5-1 -
ASSQDLQYQPQH TRBJ1-5 TRBV3-1/TRBV3-2 -
ASSQDLSGYT TRBJ1-2 TRBV3-1/TRBV3-2 -
ASTPTGMGYGYT TRBJ1-2 TRBV19 once
ASSSTRGGETQY TRBJ2-5 TRBV6-2/TRBV6-3 -
ASRGRVNTEAF TRBJ1-1 TRBV5-1 -
SVAIRGRETQY TRBJ2-5 TRBV29-1 -
ASSLAAGINYGYT TRBJ1-2 TRBV5-4 -
ASSQDLGGTDQPQH TRBJ1-5 TRBV4-3 -
ASSSDRGMMNTEAF TRBJ1-1 TRBV5-1 -
ASSQVGGGTDTQY TRBJ2-3 TRBV18 -
ASTIGGGNTGELF TRBJ2-2 TRBV5-1 -
ASRETGFSGPQH TRBJ1-5 TRBV19 -
ASSEYRGADTQY TRBJ2-3 TRBV10-2 -
ASSWGQGSYEQY TRBJ2-7 TRBV5-5 -
ASSYLAGVFTNEQF TRBJ2-1 TRBV6-2/TRBV6-3 -
ASNPGRGGRQPQH TRBJ1-5 TRBV28 -
ASSLVMDRGRTGELF TRBJ2-2 TRBV11-2 -
ASSVDAGLTVSGNTIY TRBJ1-3 TRBV9 -